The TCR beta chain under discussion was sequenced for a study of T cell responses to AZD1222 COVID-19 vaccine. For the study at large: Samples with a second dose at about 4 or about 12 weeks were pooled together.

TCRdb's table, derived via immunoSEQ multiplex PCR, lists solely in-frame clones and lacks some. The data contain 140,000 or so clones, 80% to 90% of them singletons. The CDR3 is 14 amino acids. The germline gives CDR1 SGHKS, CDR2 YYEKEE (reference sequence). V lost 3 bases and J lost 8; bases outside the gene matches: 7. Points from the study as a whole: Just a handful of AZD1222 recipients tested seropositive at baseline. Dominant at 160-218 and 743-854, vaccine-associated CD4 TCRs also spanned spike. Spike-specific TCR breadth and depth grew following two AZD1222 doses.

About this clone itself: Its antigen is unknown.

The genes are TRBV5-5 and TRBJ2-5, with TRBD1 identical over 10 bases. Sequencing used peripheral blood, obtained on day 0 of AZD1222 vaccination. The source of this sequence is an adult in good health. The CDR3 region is CASSSGTGEDTQYF. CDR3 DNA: TGTGCCAGCAGCTCCGGGACAGGGGAGGATACCCAGTACTTC.